A selection of T cell receptor beta chains follows, all from one sample in a study of T-cell memory formation after mild COVID-19. TCRdb redid the calling of the 5' RACE reads with MiXCR, one entry per CDR3 protein. Found here are a few hundred thousand distinct CDR3 sequences, approximately 15% of them singletons; the top ten hold 20% to 25%. The source material was PBMCs or a T cell subset sorted from them (not recorded which). These receptor sequences come from a man younger than 35 who had mild COVID-19 (a few samples of this study predate the infection). Cell type and time point are not known. Each CDR3 is given with its conserved first and last residue. The order of the fields is clone size, V gene, J gene, D gene, CDR3 DNA, CDR3 protein. D genes are given only for firm matches. Size is omitted from some rows. Given values are once, few, many or a class for expanded clones.

.	TRBV7-2	TRBJ1-2	.	TGTGCCAGCAGCTTATTGAGGGACGGTAGCTACACCTTC	CASSLLRDGSYTF
few	TRBV4-1	TRBJ2-1	.	TGCGCCAGCAGCCAACGTGATTTTGGGGGGGCAGGGAATGAGCAGTTCTTC	CASSQRDFGGAGNEQFF
few	TRBV21-1	TRBJ1-2	.	TGTGCCAGCAGCAAGGCGGGGGGGGCAAACTATGGCTACACCTTC	CASSKAGGANYGYTF
.	TRBV7-2	TRBJ1-2	.	TGTGCCAGCAGCTTAAACGGCGTTGTTATTTATGGCTACACCTTC	CASSLNGVVIYGYTF
many	TRBV5-6	TRBJ2-5	.	TGTGCCAGCAGCTTCGGGGCCATGTGGGAGACCCAGTACTTC	CASSFGAMWETQYF
.	TRBV4-1	TRBJ2-3	.	TGCGCCAGCAGCCATCATGGACAAGCCACAGATACGCAGTATTTT	CASSHHGQATDTQYF
.	TRBV18	TRBJ1-5	TRBD1	TGTGCCAGCTCCCCGACAGGGTCGAAGCAGCCCCAGCATTTT	CASSPTGSKQPQHF
few	TRBV9	TRBJ2-7	.	TGTGCCAGCAGCGTAGTCGGAGGGAAGGCCGAGCAGTACTTC	CASSVVGGKAEQYF
.	TRBV4-1	TRBJ2-1	TRBD2	TGCGCCAGCAGAAGGACTAGCGGGATGGCTATCTACAATGAGCAGTTCTTC	CASRRTSGMAIYNEQFF
.	TRBV5-1	TRBJ2-1	TRBD2	TGCGCCAGCAGTGATCGGACTAGCGGGGGATTAAATGAGCAGTTCTTC	CASSDRTSGGLNEQFF
.	TRBV18	TRBJ2-5	TRBD1	TGTGCCAGCTCACGGGACAGAGAGACCCAGTACTTC	CASSRDRETQYF
.	TRBV3-1	TRBJ2-5	TRBD2	TGTGCCAGCAGCCAAGGGATCGGGACTAGCGGGGAGGAGACCCAGTACTTC	CASSQGIGTSGEETQYF
.	TRBV6-2/TRBV6-3	TRBJ2-5	.	TGTGCCAGCAGACCACTAGGGGTGGAGACCCAGTACTTC	CASRPLGVETQYF
few	TRBV7-2	TRBJ2-2	.	TGTGCCAGCAGCTTAGCTTGGGTGGCGAACACCGGGGAGCTGTTTTTT	CASSLAWVANTGELFF
.	TRBV20-1	TRBJ1-2	.	TGCAGTGCTTTCCCGGACGAATCACCGTATGGCTACACCTTC	CSAFPDESPYGYTF
many	TRBV29-1	TRBJ2-7	.	TGCAGCGCTGGCAGCTACGAGCAGTACTTC	CSAGSYEQYF
many	TRBV7-9	TRBJ2-7	.	TGTGCCAGCAGCTTAGAAGTCTACGAGCAGTACTTC	CASSLEVYEQYF
.	TRBV6-2/TRBV6-3	TRBJ1-2	TRBD1	TGTGCCAGCCAGGGGGGTGACCACGGCTACACCTTC	CASQGGDHGYTF
.	TRBV5-5	TRBJ2-4	.	TGTGCCAGCAGCTGGGGGCAGGGGGCCAAAAACATTCAGTACTTC	CASSWGQGAKNIQYF
few	TRBV4-3	TRBJ2-1	.	TGCGCCAGCAGCCTCCAAGCTGGACCTCATGAGCAGTTCTTC	CASSLQAGPHEQFF
many	TRBV6-2/TRBV6-3	TRBJ2-7	.	TGTGCCAGCAGTTACTCGGGGGACGAGCAGTACTTC	CASSYSGDEQYF
.	TRBV5-6	TRBJ2-2	.	TGTGCCAGCAGCCCCCTCAGGGGTGGGAGGACCGGGGAGCTGTTTTTT	CASSPLRGGRTGELFF
many	TRBV4-1	TRBJ1-5	.	TGCGCCAGCAGCCCCCGGGCAATTAGCAATCAGCCCCAGCATTTT	CASSPRAISNQPQHF
.	TRBV30	TRBJ2-7	.	TGTGCCTGGAGTGAGCCTTGGGAGTACAGAGTCGAGCAGTACTTC	CAWSEPWEYRVEQYF